Following are 25 T cell receptor beta chains from one sample sequenced in a study of cytomegalovirus exposure and HLA in healthy donors. Amplification used 60 Vbeta primers and 13 Jbeta primers. TCRdb's table, derived via immunoSEQ multiplex PCR, lists solely in-frame clones and lacks some. In the table there are 120,000 or so clones, about 11% of which are singletons. Sequencing was carried out using PBMCs. The receptors were sampled from a woman aged 18 to 35 in good health and CMV-seropositive.

This chain joins TRBV2 and TRBJ1-2; 7 nucleotides line up with TRBD1. Germline loops: CDR1 SNHLY, CDR2 FYNNEI. Trimming took 8 bases from V and 4 from J; bases not matched to a gene: 16. CDR3 length equals 16 residues. The CDR3 is CASEKGQGGSVYGYTF. Here the CDR3 DNA reads TGTGCCAGCGAAAAAGGGCAGGGGGGTTCTGTCTATGGCTACACCTTC.

This clone appeared a few times. The V call is TRBV30, the J call TRBJ1-4; 8 bases align to TRBD1. CDR1 is GTSNPN, CDR2 SVGIG, per germline (reference sequence). This CDR3 has 15 amino acids. With V trimmed by 4 bases and J by 8 bases, 12 bases remained unmatched. CDR3 in DNA: TGTGCCTGGACCTTCGCCGGACAGGGTTCAGAAAAACTGTTTTTT. Its protein is CAWTFAGQGSEKLFF.

This clone was picked up a small number of times. The chain uses TRBV5-1 and TRBJ2-3; 8 nucleotides agree with TRBD2. The CDR3 runs 14 residues. Germline values: CDR1 SGHRS, CDR2 YFSETQ. With V trimmed by 2 bases and J by 1 base, 0 bases remained unmatched. The CDR3 sequence is CASSFSGGTDTQYF. In DNA, the CDR3 is TGCGCCAGCAGCTTTAGCGGGGGCACAGATACGCAGTATTTT.

This clone was seen a few times. J is TRBJ2-7 and V is TRBV7-5; the D call TRBD2 from the table was never checked on the DNA. TRBV7-5 constitutes a pseudogene. CDR3 length equals 11 residues. The CDR3 DNA sequence: TGTGTCAGAAGGGGGGGAGGGTCGAACGGCTTC. Translated, it gives CVRRGGGSNGF.

The V and J genes are TRBV15 and TRBJ1-3; tentative D call: TRBD1 (6 bases). The CDR3 sequence is 13 residues long. CDR1 LNHNV and CDR2 YYDKDF come from the germline V gene (reference sequence). V was cut by 6 bases and J by 2 bases, with 8 bases left in between. In nucleotides, the CDR3 is TGTGCCACCAGTGGGGGCCCTGGAAACACCATATATTTT. Translated: CATSGGPGNTIYF. Combining the CDR3 with reference TRBV15 and TRBJ1-3 gives the whole variable domain DAMVIQNPRYQVTQFGKPVTLSCSQTLNHNVMYWYQQKSSQAPKLLFHYYDKDFNNEADTPDNFQSRRPNTSFCFLDIRSPGLGDTAMYLCATSGGPGNTIYFGEGSWLTVV.

This clone was observed a handful of times. J is TRBJ2-5 and V is TRBV18; D call uncertain. The CDR3 loop spans 14 amino acids. CDR1 is KGHSH and CDR2 is LQKENI in the germline V gene. The V gene lost 2 bases and the J gene lost 5 bases, with 12 bases spanning the gap. The CDR3 DNA follows: TGTGCCAGCTCACCATCCCAGCGCCTGGAGACCCAGTACTTC. This encodes CASSPSQRLETQYF.

The chain's CDR3 is CASRMRELKFLHEQFF. The CDR3, as DNA: TGTGCCAGCAGAATGAGGGAGCTAAAATTTCTCCATGAGCAGTTCTTC. V gene TRBV6-6 combines with J gene TRBJ2-1, with TRBD2 as a possible D gene (5 bases). The CDR3 spans 16 residues. Trimming pared 6 bases from V and 8 bases from J, leaving 23 bases between. From germline, CDR1 is MNHNY and CDR2 SVGAGI (reference sequence).

This clone was seen a handful of times. CDR3 DNA sequence: TGTGCCAGTAGGGGAACCGGGACTCAGAACTACGAGCAGTACTTC. Amino acid sequence: CASRGTGTQNYEQYF. The chain recombines TRBV19 with TRBJ2-7; maybe TRBD2 (6 bases). Per the germline V gene, CDR1 is LNHDA and CDR2 is SQIVND (reference sequence). Trimming took 6 bases from V and 3 from J, leaving 18 bases between them. The CDR3 consists of 15 residues.

V usage is TRBV5-6 and J usage is TRBJ2-3; weak D call: TRBD2 (6 bases). Trimming pared 4 bases from V and 1 base from J, leaving 10 bases between. This CDR3 is 14 amino acids long. Germline values: CDR1 SGHDT, CDR2 YYEEEE. The chain's CDR3 is CASSMRGGTDTQYF. CDR3 DNA: TGTGCCAGCAGCATGCGCGGGGGCACAGATACGCAGTATTTT.

CDR3 sequence: CAIRADSGNTIYF. The CDR3 DNA is TGTGCCATCAGGGCAGATTCTGGAAACACCATATATTTT. The gene calls are TRBV10-3 and TRBJ1-3, with D unresolved. This CDR3 is 13 amino acids long. Germline CDR1 reads ENHRY; CDR2 reads SYGVKD. V lost 6 bases to trimming and J lost 1 base, with 7 bases between them.

This clone was counted a few times. The V gene is TRBV19, the J gene TRBJ1-2; 8 bases fit TRBD1. The ends lost 0 bases at V and 8 bases at J; junction bases unmatched: 8. From germline, CDR1 is LNHDA and CDR2 SQIVND (reference sequence). The CDR3 is made up of 15 amino acids. CDR3 sequence: CASSIEWDRSGGYTF. The CDR3 DNA reads as TGTGCCAGTAGTATAGAATGGGACAGGAGTGGGGGCTACACCTTC.

This clone was seen a handful of times. The chain links TRBV7-9 to TRBJ2-7; 9 nucleotides agree with TRBD1. Germline V CDR1 and CDR2: SEHNR, FQNEAQ (reference sequence). This CDR3 comprises 16 residues. J lost 1 base, V lost 3 bases, and 7 bases had no gene match. The CDR3 bases are TGTGCCAGCAGCTTTCGGGGACAGGGAATTTCCTACGAGCAGTACTTC. This sequence encodes CASSFRGQGISYEQYF.

The chain joins TRBV6-1 to TRBJ2-1; D uncertain. The CDR3 spans 10 residues. The germline gives CDR1 MNHNS, CDR2 SASEGT. The ends were cut back, 10 bases at V and 4 bases at J, with 5 bases in the middle. The CDR3 sequence is CATSYNEQFF. The CDR3 DNA reads TGTGCCACCTCTTACAATGAGCAGTTCTTC.

A few counts support this clone. The genes are TRBV27 and TRBJ2-1, with 7 nucleotides matching TRBD2. Germline CDR1 MNHEY, CDR2 SMNVEV (reference sequence). Trimming cost V 8 bases and J 5 bases; bases outside gene matches: 15. The CDR3 is 16 residues long. CDR3 sequence reads: CASASSRGVSHNEQFF. DNA for the CDR3: TGTGCCAGCGCCTCGTCTCGGGGGGTGTCCCACAATGAGCAGTTCTTC.

The CDR3 nucleotides read TGCAGCGTTGAAGACTCCTACTATGGCTACACCTTC. Residues: CSVEDSYYGYTF. The chain carries TRBV29-1 and TRBJ1-2; no clear D. V lost 0 bases to trimming and J lost 3 bases, with 5 bases between them. The germline V gene has CDR1 SQVTM and CDR2 ANQGSEA. The CDR3 spans 12 residues.

J is TRBJ2-7 and V is TRBV5-4, with a tentative D call TRBD2 (5 bases). Germline V gene sequence: CDR1 SGHNT, CDR2 YYREEE (reference sequence). Trimming took off 0 bases at V and 0 bases at J, with 19 bases between the two ends. CDR3 length: 18 amino acids. The CDR3 region is CASSLVGGFLQSSYEQYF. CDR3 DNA: TGTGCCAGCAGCTTGGTAGGCGGGTTCCTACAATCCTCCTACGAGCAGTACTTC.

The chain employs TRBV2 and TRBJ1-5, with 7 bases identical to TRBD1. The CDR3 is 15 residues long. V dropped 3 bases and J dropped 3; count of bases not matched to a gene: 5. Germline CDR1 SNHLY, CDR2 FYNNEI. The DNA for the CDR3 is TGTGCCAGCAGTGATAGGACAGGAGACAATCAGCCCCAGCATTTT. It encodes CASSDRTGDNQPQHF.

The chain recombines TRBV7-8 with TRBJ1-5, with TRBD1 matching 7 bases. The trim removed 6 bases at V and 3 bases at J, leaving 11 bases unmatched. The CDR3 consists of 16 residues. CDR1 and CDR2 from the germline V gene are SGHVS and FQNEAQ. CDR3 in amino acids: CASRQGGASDNQPQHF. The DNA of the CDR3 is TGTGCCAGCAGACAAGGGGGCGCGTCGGACAATCAGCCCCAGCATTTT.

This clone has more than one count but fewer than ten. V and J are TRBV6-1 and TRBJ2-7, with D tentatively TRBD1 (5 bases). The CDR3 loop spans 15 amino acids. The germline V gene has CDR1 MNHNS and CDR2 SASEGT. Trimming pared 1 base from V and 0 bases from J, leaving 10 bases between. The CDR3 region has the DNA TGTGCCAGCAGTGAAGGGGGCGGCCTCTCCTACGAGCAGTACTTC. This codes for CASSEGGGLSYEQYF.

This clone was observed a handful of times. The rearrangement joins TRBV2 to TRBJ2-3; 11 nucleotides line up with TRBD2. The CDR3 contains 16 residues. V trimming: 4 bases; J trimming: 4 bases; junction bases outside the gene matches: 7. Germline-derived CDR1 and CDR2 are SNHLY and FYNNEI. The CDR3 DNA is TGTGCCAGCAGTGGACGAACTAGCGGGAGTCCAGATACGCAGTATTTT. Its translation is CASSGRTSGSPDTQYF.

V gene TRBV7-3 combines with J gene TRBJ2-1; no clear D gene. Germline CDR1 is SGHTA and CDR2 is FQGTGA. Trimming cost V 3 bases and J 11 bases, with 14 bases left between them. The CDR3 is made up of 13 amino acids. The CDR3 DNA is TGTGCCAGCAGCTTGCACCAGGCCCAGAAGCAGTTCTTC. Its translation: CASSLHQAQKQFF.

The CDR3 loop reads CASSLTPVGRRNEQFF. The CDR3 DNA reads as TGCGCCAGCAGCCTTACCCCTGTCGGGAGACGGAATGAGCAGTTCTTC. J is TRBJ2-1 and V is TRBV5-1, with D possibly being TRBD2 (6 bases). Germline CDR1 is SGHRS and CDR2 is YFSETQ. This CDR3 has 16 amino acids. The ends were cut back, 4 bases at V and 7 bases at J, with 21 bases in the middle.

The chain uses TRBV9 and TRBJ2-1; possible D gene TRBD2, 6 bases. V shed 4 bases and J shed 4 bases, with 15 bases lying between them. The CDR3 is made up of 15 amino acids. Germline CDR1 is SGDLS and CDR2 is YYNGEE. The DNA for the CDR3 is TGTGCCAGCAGCCCCCGTGTAGCGGAGTACAATGAGCAGTTCTTC. Its protein product is CASSPRVAEYNEQFF. The full variable domain, its missing parts supplied by reference TRBV9 and TRBJ2-1, is DSGVTQTPKHLITATGQRVTLRCSPRSGDLSVYWYQQSLDQGLQFLIQYYNGEERAKGNILERFSAQQFPDLHSELNLSSLELGDSALYFCASSPRVAEYNEQFFGPGTRLTVL.

The chain joins TRBV19 to TRBJ1-2; the D is unclear. Trimming took 9 bases from V and 4 from J, leaving 15 bases between them. The CDR3 spans 13 residues. Germline lookup yields CDR1 LNHDA and CDR2 SQIVND (reference sequence). The CDR3, as DNA: TGTGCCAGCCTATCCCGAGAGGCCTATGGCTACACCTTC. Its translation: CASLSREAYGYTF.

This clone was counted only a few times. The chain is built from TRBV15 and TRBJ2-5; TRBD1 matches 10 bases. The CDR3 sequence is 14 residues long. Germline V CDR1 and CDR2: LNHNV, YYDKDF (reference sequence). Trimming at V came to 9 bases and at J to 5 bases, leaving 9 bases not matched to a gene. The DNA of the CDR3 is TGTGCCACGAAACAGGACAGGGGGAGGGAGACCCAGTACTTC. It encodes CATKQDRGRETQYF.